This entry lists 19 T cell receptor beta chains sequenced from one sample in a study of early T cells in non-severe SARS-CoV-2 infection. TCRdb redid the calling of the 5' RACE reads with MiXCR, one entry per CDR3 protein. In the table there are over 50,000 distinct CDR3 sequences, 10% to 15% of which are singletons. The sequenced material came from whole blood. The receptors were sampled from an adult who was a healthcare worker with PCR-confirmed SARS-CoV-2 infection or an uninfected control (not recorded which).

This clonotype came up many times. The rearrangement links TRBV28 to TRBJ1-1; D remains ambiguous. Germline V CDR1 and CDR2: MDHEN, SYDVKM. The CDR3 consists of 14 residues. Trimming stripped 3 bases from V and 0 bases from J, with 8 bases between. The CDR3 DNA is TGTGCCAGCAGTTTGGAGAGGATGAACACTGAAGCTTTCTTT. It translates to CASSLERMNTEAFF.

The chain is built from TRBV7-2 and TRBJ2-7; TRBD2 agrees at 8 bases. Germline CDR1 is SGHTA and CDR2 is FQGNSA. CDR3 size: 18 residues. The V and J ends lost 5 bases and 0 bases, in that order; junction bases with no gene match: 15. The CDR3 bases are TGTGCCAGCAGCCCGGGGGGGGCTTGGCGGTGGTCCTCCTACGAGCAGTACTTC. Amino acid sequence: CASSPGGAWRWSSYEQYF.

This clonotype has a handful of counts. V gene TRBV11-2 combines with J gene TRBJ2-1; D possibly matches TRBD1 or TRBD2 (6 bases each). Germline loops: CDR1 SGHAT, CDR2 FQNNGV. This CDR3 spans 19 amino acids. V lost 4 bases and J lost 3, with 25 bases in between. The chain's CDR3 is CASSSRVPSGGGFYNEQFF. The CDR3 DNA sequence: TGTGCCAGCAGCTCCCGCGTACCGTCCGGGGGCGGATTCTACAATGAGCAGTTCTTC.

This clonotype was counted many times. The CDR3 DNA is TGTGCCAGCAGCCAAGGACGTACGAACACCGGGGAGCTGTTTTTT. This gives the protein CASSQGRTNTGELFF. The chain carries TRBV3-1 and TRBJ2-2; D call uncertain. With 1 base removed from V and 0 bases from J, the gap between germline ends came to 6 bases. Germline V gene sequence: CDR1 LGHDT, CDR2 YNNKEL (reference sequence). The CDR3 runs 15 residues.

At least ten counts were recorded for this clonotype. The genes are TRBV13 and TRBJ2-3; no clear D gene. From germline, CDR1 is PRHDT and CDR2 FYEKMQ (reference sequence). The V and J ends lost 5 bases and 4 bases respectively, with 16 bases between them. This CDR3 spans 15 amino acids. The CDR3 region is CASSEANSFPDTQYF. The CDR3 coding sequence is TGTGCCAGCAGCGAGGCCAATTCCTTCCCAGATACGCAGTATTTT.

The rearrangement links TRBV12-3 or TRBV12-4 to TRBJ2-7, with no clear D. The CDR3 is made up of 13 amino acids. With 1 base removed from V and 3 bases from J, the gap between germline ends came to 7 bases. In DNA, the CDR3 is TGTGCCAGCAGTTTAGTGGGAATCTACGAGCAGTACTTC. Encoded protein: CASSLVGIYEQYF.

This clonotype showed up many times. The chain joins TRBV9 to TRBJ2-3; D is unclear. Trimming shortened V by 0 bases and J by 4 bases, and 6 bases separated the two germline ends. This CDR3 is built from 13 residues. The germline CDR1 and CDR2 sequences are SGDLS and YYNGEE. CDR3 amino acids: CASSVGPPDTQYF. The CDR3 region has the DNA TGTGCCAGCAGCGTAGGGCCCCCAGATACGCAGTATTTT.

The chain has TRBV4-2 and TRBJ2-7, with TRBD2 identical over 11 bases. CDR1 LGHNA and CDR2 YNFKEQ come from the germline V gene. J was trimmed by 1 base and V by 3 bases; bases with no gene match: 11. The CDR3 consists of 18 residues. This CDR3 reads CASSHSTGTSGLSYEQYF. CDR3 DNA: TGTGCCAGCAGCCACTCTACCGGGACTAGCGGCCTGTCCTACGAGCAGTACTTC.

The chain couples TRBV2 to TRBJ1-6; D is ambiguous. The CDR3 has 11 residues. CDR1 is SNHLY and CDR2 is FYNNEI in the germline V gene. Trimming removed 7 bases at V and 6 bases at J, with 4 bases between. The CDR3 loop reads CASTINSPLHF. As DNA, the CDR3 is TGTGCCAGCACTATTAATTCACCCCTCCACTTT.

There are many counts of this clonotype. The chain combines TRBV5-1 with TRBJ2-1; 11 bases match TRBD2. The V gene end was trimmed by 7 bases and the J gene end by 7 bases; junction bases not matched to a gene: 7. Germline CDR1 SGHRS, CDR2 YFSETQ. This CDR3 region has 14 residues. The DNA of the CDR3 is TGCGCCAGCCAAACTAGCGGGGGATTAAATGAGCAGTTCTTC. Its translation: CASQTSGGLNEQFF.

This clonotype was detected ten times or more. V and J are TRBV5-1 and TRBJ1-1, with TRBD1 matching over 7 bases. V lost 3 bases to trimming and J lost 1 base; unmatched junction nucleotides: 6. This CDR3 comprises 15 residues. Per germline, CDR1 SGHRS and CDR2 YFSETQ. The CDR3 DNA sequence: TGCGCCAGCAGCTCCGTCCAGGGGGGGAACACTGAAGCTTTCTTT. Its translation: CASSSVQGGNTEAFF.

This clonotype was picked up many times. The chain recombines TRBV6-5 with TRBJ1-2; the match to TRBD1 covers 11 bases. The CDR3 runs to 15 residues. CDR1 is MNHEY and CDR2 is SVGAGI in the germline V gene. V trimming: 4 bases; J trimming: 3 bases; junction bases outside the gene matches: 4. CDR3 bases: TGTGCCAGCAGTTCTTGGACAGGGGGCGACTATGGCTACACCTTC. Translation gives CASSSWTGGDYGYTF.

This clonotype is classed as medium-sized (0.01 to 0.1%). The chain uses TRBV10-3 and TRBJ1-1, with D tentatively TRBD1 (5 bases). Germline V gives CDR1 ENHRY, CDR2 SYGVKD. V was clipped by 9 bases and J by 6 bases, with 23 bases between them. The CDR3 covers 15 residues. CDR3 sequence (DNA): TGTGCCATATCGTCCGGACACTCAGGGCGGCCTGAAGCTTTCTTT. Protein product: CAISSGHSGRPEAFF.

The chain is built from TRBV6-5 and TRBJ2-7, with a possible D match to TRBD2 (6 bases). The V and J ends lost 0 bases and 3 bases respectively, with 15 bases between them. CDR3 length equals 16 residues. Germline V gene lookup returns CDR1 MNHEY and CDR2 SVGAGI. This CDR3 reads CASSYSGRDWSYEQYF. As DNA, the CDR3 is TGTGCCAGCAGTTACTCAGGCAGGGACTGGAGCTACGAGCAGTACTTC.

There are many counts of this clonotype. The chain is built from TRBV2 and TRBJ1-1, with 9 positions matching TRBD1. Per germline, CDR1 SNHLY and CDR2 FYNNEI. CDR3 length: 14 amino acids. V lost 7 bases to trimming and J lost 4 bases; unmatched junction nucleotides: 7. CDR3 in amino acids: CASKSWDRATEAFF. Here the CDR3 DNA reads TGTGCCAGCAAGTCGTGGGACAGGGCCACTGAAGCTTTCTTT.

This chain joins TRBV18 and TRBJ2-1; 8 nucleotides match TRBD2. CDR1 KGHSH and CDR2 LQKENI come from the germline V gene. The ends lost 3 bases at V and 1 base at J; junction bases unmatched: 11. This CDR3 region has 18 residues. CDR3 region: CASSPLGGGSSSYNEQFF. CDR3 coding DNA: TGTGCCAGCTCACCCCTTGGCGGGGGGTCCTCATCCTACAATGAGCAGTTCTTC.

In its sample, this clonotype was seen many times. The J gene is TRBJ2-1, the V gene TRBV14; 9 positions agree with TRBD2. Germline lookup yields CDR1 SGHDN and CDR2 FVKESK. The length of the CDR3 is 18 residues. Germline trimming cut 0 bases from V and 7 bases from J; bases unmatched to any gene: 13. The CDR3 protein is CASSQDGAGGPSWNEQFF. CDR3 in DNA: TGTGCCAGCAGCCAAGATGGAGCGGGGGGACCCTCTTGGAATGAGCAGTTCTTC.

This clonotype was observed a handful of times. This chain links TRBV6-5 with TRBJ2-7, with D perhaps TRBD1 (6 bases). Trimming removed 6 bases from V and 4 bases from J, with 19 bases in between. Germline CDR1 is MNHEY and CDR2 is SVGAGI. This CDR3 comprises 15 residues. The DNA of the CDR3 is TGTGCCAGCAGACAACACCGGGACAACTCATACGAGCAGTACTTC. Translation: CASRQHRDNSYEQYF.

This clonotype has only a few counts. The chain employs TRBV6-2 or TRBV6-3 and TRBJ1-5; D remains unclear. This CDR3 has 11 residues. Germline V CDR1 and CDR2: MNHEY, SVGEGT. V was pared by 8 bases and J by 9 bases, with 11 bases between. CDR3 sequence (DNA): TGTGCCAGCGGGCAGGTTCCGCCCCAGCATTTT. Translating gives CASGQVPPQHF.